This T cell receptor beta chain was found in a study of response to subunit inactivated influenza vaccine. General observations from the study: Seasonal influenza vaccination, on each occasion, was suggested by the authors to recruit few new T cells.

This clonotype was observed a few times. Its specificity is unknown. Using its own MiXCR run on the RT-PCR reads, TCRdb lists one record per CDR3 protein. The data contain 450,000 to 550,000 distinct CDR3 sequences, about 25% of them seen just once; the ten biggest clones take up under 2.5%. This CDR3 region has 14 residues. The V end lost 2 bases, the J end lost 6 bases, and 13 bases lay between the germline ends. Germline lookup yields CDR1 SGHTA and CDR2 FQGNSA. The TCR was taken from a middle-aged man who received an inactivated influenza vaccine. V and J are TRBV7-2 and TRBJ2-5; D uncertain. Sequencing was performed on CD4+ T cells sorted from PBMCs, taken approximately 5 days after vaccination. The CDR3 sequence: CASSLNRFGKTQYF. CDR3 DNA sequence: TGTGCCAGCAGCTTAAATCGGTTTGGAAAGACCCAGTACTTC.